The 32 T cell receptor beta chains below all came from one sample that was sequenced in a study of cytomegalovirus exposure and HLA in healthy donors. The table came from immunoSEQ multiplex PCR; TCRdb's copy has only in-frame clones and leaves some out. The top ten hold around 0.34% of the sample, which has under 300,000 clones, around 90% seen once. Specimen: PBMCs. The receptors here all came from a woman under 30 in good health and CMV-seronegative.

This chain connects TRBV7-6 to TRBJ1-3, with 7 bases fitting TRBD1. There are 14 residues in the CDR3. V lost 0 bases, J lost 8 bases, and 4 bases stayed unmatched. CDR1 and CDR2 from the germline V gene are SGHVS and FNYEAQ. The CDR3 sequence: CASSLASQGDTIYF. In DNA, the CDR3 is TGTGCCAGCAGCTTAGCCAGTCAGGGGGACACCATATATTTT.

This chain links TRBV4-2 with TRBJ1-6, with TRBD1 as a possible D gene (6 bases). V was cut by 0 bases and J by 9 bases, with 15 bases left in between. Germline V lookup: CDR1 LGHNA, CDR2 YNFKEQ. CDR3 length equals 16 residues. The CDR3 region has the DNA TGTGCCAGCAGCCAAGAGGGGTACAGGGAGGGTTCACCCCTCCACTTT. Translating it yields CASSQEGYREGSPLHF.

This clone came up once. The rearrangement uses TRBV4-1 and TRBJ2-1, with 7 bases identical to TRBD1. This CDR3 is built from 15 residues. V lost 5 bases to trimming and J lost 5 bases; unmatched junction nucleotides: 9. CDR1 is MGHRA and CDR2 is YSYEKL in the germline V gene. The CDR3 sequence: CASSLTRDRNNEQFF. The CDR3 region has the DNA TGCGCCAGCAGCTTAACCCGGGACAGAAACAATGAGCAGTTCTTC.

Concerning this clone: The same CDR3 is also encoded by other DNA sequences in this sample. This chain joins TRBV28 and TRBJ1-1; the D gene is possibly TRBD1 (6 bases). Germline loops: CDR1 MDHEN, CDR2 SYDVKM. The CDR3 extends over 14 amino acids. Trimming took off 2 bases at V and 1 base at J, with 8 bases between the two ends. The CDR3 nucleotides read TGTGCCAGCAGTTTACTCAGGGGGAACACTGAAGCTTTCTTT. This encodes CASSLLRGNTEAFF.

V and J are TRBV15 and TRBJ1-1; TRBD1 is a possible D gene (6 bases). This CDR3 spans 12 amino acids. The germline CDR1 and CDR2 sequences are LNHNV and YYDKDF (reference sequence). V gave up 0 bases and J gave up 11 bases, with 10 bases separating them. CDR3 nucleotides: TGTGCCACCAGCAGAGATAGGGGGATGGCTTTCTTT. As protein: CATSRDRGMAFF.

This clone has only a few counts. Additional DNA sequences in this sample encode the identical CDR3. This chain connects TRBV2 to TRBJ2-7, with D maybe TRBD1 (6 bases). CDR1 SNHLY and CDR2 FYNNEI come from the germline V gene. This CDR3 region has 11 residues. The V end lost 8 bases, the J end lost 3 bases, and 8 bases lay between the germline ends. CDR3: CASSDSYEQYV. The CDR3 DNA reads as TGTGCCAGCTCGGACAGCTACGAGCAGTACGTC.

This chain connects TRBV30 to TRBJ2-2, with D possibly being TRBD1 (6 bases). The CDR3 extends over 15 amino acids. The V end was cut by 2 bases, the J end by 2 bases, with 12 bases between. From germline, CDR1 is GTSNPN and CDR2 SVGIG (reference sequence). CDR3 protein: CAWSPGQTNTGELFF. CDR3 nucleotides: TGTGCCTGGAGTCCCGGACAGACCAACACCGGGGAGCTGTTTTTT.

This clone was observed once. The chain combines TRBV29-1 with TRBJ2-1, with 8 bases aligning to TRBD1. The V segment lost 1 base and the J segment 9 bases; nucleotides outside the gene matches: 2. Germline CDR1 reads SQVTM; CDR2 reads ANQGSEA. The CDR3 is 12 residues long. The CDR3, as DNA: TGCAGCGTTGAAGGTCAGGGGGCTGAGCAGTTCTTC. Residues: CSVEGQGAEQFF.

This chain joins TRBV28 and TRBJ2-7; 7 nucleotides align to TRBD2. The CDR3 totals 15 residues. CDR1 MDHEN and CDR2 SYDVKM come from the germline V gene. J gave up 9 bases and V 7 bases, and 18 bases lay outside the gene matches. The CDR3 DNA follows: TGTGCCAGCAACAGAGCGGGGATCCTCTCCGGTGGGCAGTACGTC. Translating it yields CASNRAGILSGGQYV.

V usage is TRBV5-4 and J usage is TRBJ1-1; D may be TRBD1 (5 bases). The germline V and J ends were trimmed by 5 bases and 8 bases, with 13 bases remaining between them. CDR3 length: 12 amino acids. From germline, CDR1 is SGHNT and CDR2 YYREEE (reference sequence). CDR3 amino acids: CASSLDGGEAFF. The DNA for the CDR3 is TGTGCCAGCAGTCTGGATGGGGGGGAAGCTTTCTTT.

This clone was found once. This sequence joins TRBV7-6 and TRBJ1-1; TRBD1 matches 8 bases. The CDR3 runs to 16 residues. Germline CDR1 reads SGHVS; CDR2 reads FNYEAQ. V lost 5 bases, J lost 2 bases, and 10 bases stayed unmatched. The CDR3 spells CASSLGIQGVNTEAFF. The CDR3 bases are TGTGCCAGCAGCCTAGGAATACAGGGGGTCAACACTGAAGCTTTCTTT.

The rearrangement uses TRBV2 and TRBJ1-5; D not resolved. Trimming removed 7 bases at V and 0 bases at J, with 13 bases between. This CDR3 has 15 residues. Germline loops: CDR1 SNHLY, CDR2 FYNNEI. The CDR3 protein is CASNTFSNSNQPQHF. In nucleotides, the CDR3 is TGTGCCAGCAATACTTTCTCAAATAGCAATCAGCCCCAGCATTTT.

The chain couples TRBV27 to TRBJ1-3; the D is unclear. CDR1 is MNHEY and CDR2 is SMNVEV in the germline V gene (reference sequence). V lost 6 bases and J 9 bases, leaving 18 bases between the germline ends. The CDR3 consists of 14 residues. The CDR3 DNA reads TGTGCCAGCAGACCTTTGGGAGCTTCTGGCACCATATATTTT. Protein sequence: CASRPLGASGTIYF.

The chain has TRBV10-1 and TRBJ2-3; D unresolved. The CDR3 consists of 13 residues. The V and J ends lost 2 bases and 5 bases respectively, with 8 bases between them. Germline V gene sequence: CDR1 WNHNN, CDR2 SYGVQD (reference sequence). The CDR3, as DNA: TGCGCCAGCAGTGAGGGCCTAGGAGATACGCAGTATTTT. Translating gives CASSEGLGDTQYF.

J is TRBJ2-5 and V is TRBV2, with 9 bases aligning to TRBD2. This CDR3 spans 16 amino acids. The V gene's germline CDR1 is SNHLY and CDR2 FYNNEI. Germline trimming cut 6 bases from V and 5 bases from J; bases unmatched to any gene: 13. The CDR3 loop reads CASSALGAGGLETQYF. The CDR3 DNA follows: TGTGCCAGCAGCGCGCTCGGGGCGGGGGGGCTGGAGACCCAGTACTTC. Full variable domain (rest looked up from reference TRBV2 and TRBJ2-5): EPEVTQTPSHQVTQMGQEVILRCVPISNHLYFYWYRQILGQKVEFLVSFYNNEISEKSEIFDDQFSVERPDGSNFTLKIRSTKLEDSAMYFCASSALGAGGLETQYFGPGTRLLVL.

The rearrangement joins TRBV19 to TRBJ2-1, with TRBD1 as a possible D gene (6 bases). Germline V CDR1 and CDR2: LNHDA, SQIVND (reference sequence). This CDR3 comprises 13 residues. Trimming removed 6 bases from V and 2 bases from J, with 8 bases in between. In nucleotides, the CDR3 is TGTGCCAGTAGCAGGGGTGCCTACAATGAGCAGTTCTTC. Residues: CASSRGAYNEQFF.

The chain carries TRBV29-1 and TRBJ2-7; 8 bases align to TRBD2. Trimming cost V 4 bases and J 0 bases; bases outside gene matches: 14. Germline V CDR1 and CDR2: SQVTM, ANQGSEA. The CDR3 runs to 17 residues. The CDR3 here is CSVGAPGGGFLSYEQYF. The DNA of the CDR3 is TGCAGCGTTGGCGCCCCCGGGGGGGGGTTCCTCTCCTACGAGCAGTACTTC.

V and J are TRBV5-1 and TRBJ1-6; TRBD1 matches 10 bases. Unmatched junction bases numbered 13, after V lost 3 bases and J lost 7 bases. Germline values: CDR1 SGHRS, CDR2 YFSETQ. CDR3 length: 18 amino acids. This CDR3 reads CASSSGTGALYLNSPLHF. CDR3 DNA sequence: TGCGCCAGCAGCTCCGGGACAGGGGCCCTATATCTGAATTCACCCCTCCACTTT.

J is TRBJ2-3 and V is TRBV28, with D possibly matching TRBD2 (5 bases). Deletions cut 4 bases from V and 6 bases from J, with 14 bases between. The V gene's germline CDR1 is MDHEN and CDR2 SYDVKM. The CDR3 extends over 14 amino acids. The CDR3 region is CASSSILGEDTQYF. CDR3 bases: TGTGCCAGCAGTTCCATTCTCGGGGAGGATACGCAGTATTTT.

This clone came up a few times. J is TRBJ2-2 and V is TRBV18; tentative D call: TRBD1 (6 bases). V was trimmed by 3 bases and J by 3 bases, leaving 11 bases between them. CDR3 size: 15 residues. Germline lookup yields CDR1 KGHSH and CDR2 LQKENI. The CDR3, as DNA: TGTGCCAGCTCACCCGAGGACAGCTACACCGGGGAGCTGTTTTTT. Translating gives CASSPEDSYTGELFF. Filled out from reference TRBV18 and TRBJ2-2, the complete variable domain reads NAGVMQNPRHLVRRRGQEARLRCSPMKGHSHVYWYRQLPEEGLKFMVYLQKENIIDESGMPKERFSAEFPKEGPSILRIQQVVRGDSAAYFCASSPEDSYTGELFFGEGSRLTVL.

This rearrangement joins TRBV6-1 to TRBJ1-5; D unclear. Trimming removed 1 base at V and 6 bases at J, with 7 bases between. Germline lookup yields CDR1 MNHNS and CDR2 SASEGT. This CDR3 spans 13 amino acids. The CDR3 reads CASSEGGIQPQHF. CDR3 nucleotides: TGTGCCAGCAGTGAAGGAGGGATTCAGCCCCAGCATTTT.

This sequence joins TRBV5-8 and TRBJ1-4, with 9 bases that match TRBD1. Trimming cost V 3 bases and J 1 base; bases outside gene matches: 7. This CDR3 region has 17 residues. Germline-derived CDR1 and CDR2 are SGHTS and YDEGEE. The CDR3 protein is CASSSGQGILTNEKLFF. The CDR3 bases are TGTGCCAGCAGCTCGGGACAGGGAATCTTAACTAATGAAAAACTGTTTTTT. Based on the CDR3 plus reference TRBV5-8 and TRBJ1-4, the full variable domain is EAGVTQSPTHLIKTRGQQATLRCSPISGHTSVYWYQQALGLGLQFLLWYDEGEERNRGNFPPRFSGRQFPNYSSELNVNALELEDSALYLCASSSGQGILTNEKLFFGSGTQLSVL.

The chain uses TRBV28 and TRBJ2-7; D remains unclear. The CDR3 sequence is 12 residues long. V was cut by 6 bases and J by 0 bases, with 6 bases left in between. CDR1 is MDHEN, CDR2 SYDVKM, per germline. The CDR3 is CASRLSSYEQYF. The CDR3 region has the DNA TGTGCCAGCAGGCTAAGCTCCTACGAGCAGTACTTC.

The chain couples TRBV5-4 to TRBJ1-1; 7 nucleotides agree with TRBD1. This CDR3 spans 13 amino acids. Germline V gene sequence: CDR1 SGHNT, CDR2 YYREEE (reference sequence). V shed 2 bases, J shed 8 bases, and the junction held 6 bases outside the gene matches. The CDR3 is CASSFGVDREAFF. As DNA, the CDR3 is TGTGCCAGCAGCTTCGGGGTGGACAGGGAAGCTTTCTTT.

CDR3 in DNA: TGTGCCAGCAGTGCGAACAGACAAGAGACCCAGTACTTC. It yields the protein CASSANRQETQYF. V usage is TRBV6-1 and J usage is TRBJ2-5; D is undetermined. The CDR3 has 13 residues. The V gene's germline CDR1 is MNHNS and CDR2 SASEGT. Between the trimmed V and J ends, which lost 4 bases and 2 bases, there was a span of 8 bases.

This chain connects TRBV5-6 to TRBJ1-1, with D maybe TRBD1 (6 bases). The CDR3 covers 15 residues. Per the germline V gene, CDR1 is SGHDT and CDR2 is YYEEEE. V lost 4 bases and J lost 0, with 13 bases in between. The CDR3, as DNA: TGTGCCAGCAGCACAGCGGGACACATGAACACTGAAGCTTTCTTT. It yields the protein CASSTAGHMNTEAFF.

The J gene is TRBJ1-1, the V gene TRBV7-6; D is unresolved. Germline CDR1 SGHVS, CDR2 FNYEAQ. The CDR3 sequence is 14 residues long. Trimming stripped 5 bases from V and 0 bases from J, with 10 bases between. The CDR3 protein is CASSPSTLNTEAFF. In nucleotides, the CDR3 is TGTGCCAGCAGCCCTAGTACACTGAACACTGAAGCTTTCTTT. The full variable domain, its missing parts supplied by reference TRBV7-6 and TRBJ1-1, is GAGVSQSPRYKVTKRGQDVALRCDPISGHVSLYWYRQALGQGPEFLTYFNYEAQQDKSGLPNDRFSAERPEGSISTLTIQRTEQRDSAMYRCASSPSTLNTEAFFGQGTRLTVV.

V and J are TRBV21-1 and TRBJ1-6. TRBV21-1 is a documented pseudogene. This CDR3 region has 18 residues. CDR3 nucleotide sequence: TGTGCCAGCAGCAAAGATCGGGGGAGGAGTCCCTATAATTCACCCCTCCACTTT. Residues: CASSKDRGRSPYNSPLHF.

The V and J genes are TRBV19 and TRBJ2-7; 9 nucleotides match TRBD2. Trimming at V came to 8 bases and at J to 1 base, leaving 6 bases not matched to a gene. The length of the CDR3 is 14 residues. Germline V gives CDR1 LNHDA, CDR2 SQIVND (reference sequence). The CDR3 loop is CASGLAGASYEQYF. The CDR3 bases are TGTGCCAGTGGCTTAGCGGGGGCTTCCTACGAGCAGTACTTC.

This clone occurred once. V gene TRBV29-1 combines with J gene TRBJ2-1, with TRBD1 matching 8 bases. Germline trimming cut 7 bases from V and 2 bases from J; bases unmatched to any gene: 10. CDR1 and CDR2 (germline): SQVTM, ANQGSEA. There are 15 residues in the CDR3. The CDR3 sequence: CSGITWTGPYNEQFF. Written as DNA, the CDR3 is TGCAGCGGCATAACCTGGACAGGGCCCTACAATGAGCAGTTCTTC.

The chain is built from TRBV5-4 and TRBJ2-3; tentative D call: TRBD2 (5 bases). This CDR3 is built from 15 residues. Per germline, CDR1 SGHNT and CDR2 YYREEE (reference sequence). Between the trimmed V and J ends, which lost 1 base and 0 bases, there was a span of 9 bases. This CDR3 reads CASSLFGGSTDTQYF. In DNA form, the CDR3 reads TGTGCCAGCAGCTTGTTTGGCGGGAGCACAGATACGCAGTATTTT.

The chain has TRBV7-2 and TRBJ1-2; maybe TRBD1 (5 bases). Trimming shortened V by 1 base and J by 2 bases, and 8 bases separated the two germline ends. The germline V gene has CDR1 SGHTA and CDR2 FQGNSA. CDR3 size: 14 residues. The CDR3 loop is CASSLEAGNYGYTF. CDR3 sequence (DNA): TGTGCCAGCAGCTTAGAGGCAGGGAACTATGGCTACACCTTC.